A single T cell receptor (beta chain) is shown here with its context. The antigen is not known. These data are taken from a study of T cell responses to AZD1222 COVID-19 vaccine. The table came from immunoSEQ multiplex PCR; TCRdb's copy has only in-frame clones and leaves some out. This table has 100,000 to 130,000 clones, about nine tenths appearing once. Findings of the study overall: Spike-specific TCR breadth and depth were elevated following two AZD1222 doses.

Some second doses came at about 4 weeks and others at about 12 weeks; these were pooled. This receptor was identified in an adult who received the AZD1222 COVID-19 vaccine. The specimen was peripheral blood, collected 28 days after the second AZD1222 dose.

The CDR3 DNA sequence: TGTGCCTGGAGAGGCAATGAAAAACTGTTTTTT. Its translation: CAWRGNEKLFF. This rearrangement joins TRBV30 to TRBJ1-4; no firm D call. Germline loops: CDR1 GTSNPN, CDR2 SVGIG (reference sequence). CDR3 length equals 11 residues. Trimming stripped 3 bases from V and 5 bases from J, with 4 bases between.